The 10 T cell receptor beta chains below come from one sample, sequenced in a study of cytomegalovirus exposure and HLA in healthy donors. The study ran its PCR with 60 Vbeta and 13 Jbeta primers. Clones were sequenced by immunoSEQ multiplex PCR, and TCRdb holds only the in-frame ones, with some missing. The sample includes about 140,000 clones, approximately 8.9% of them seen just once. Sequenced: PBMCs. The receptors stem from a woman aged 40 to 49 in good health and CMV-seropositive.

Here the CDR3 DNA reads TGCGCCAGCTCTACGGGGGGGCTGGGAGATACGCAGTATTTT. This gives the protein CASSTGGLGDTQYF. V and J are TRBV5-1 and TRBJ2-3; 8 bases agree with TRBD2. V trimming: 7 bases; J trimming: 5 bases; junction bases outside the gene matches: 9. Germline V gives CDR1 SGHRS, CDR2 YFSETQ. This CDR3 is built from 14 residues.

V is TRBV5-4 and J is TRBJ2-1, with TRBD1 matching over 7 bases. Germline V lookup: CDR1 SGHNT, CDR2 YYREEE (reference sequence). J gave up 4 bases and V 3 bases, and 4 bases lay outside the gene matches. This CDR3 spans 14 amino acids. In DNA, the CDR3 is TGTGCCAGCAGCTCCCGGGACAGATACAATGAGCAGTTCTTC. This encodes CASSSRDRYNEQFF.

This clone has more than one count but fewer than ten. The gene calls are TRBV29-1 and TRBJ2-2, with D maybe TRBD2 (6 bases). CDR1 is SQVTM and CDR2 is ANQGSEA in the germline V gene. The CDR3 runs to 12 residues. Trimming shortened V by 6 bases and J by 5 bases, and 10 bases separated the two germline ends. The CDR3 DNA reads TGCAGCGTCGTGGAGGGGACCGGGGAGCTGTTTTTT. Translation gives CSVVEGTGELFF.

This clone was counted between two and nine times. The chain is built from TRBV18 and TRBJ2-7; D perhaps matches TRBD2 (5 bases). The CDR3 consists of 13 residues. V lost 6 bases and J lost 4, with 13 bases in between. Germline V CDR1 and CDR2: KGHSH, LQKENI. The CDR3 bases are TGTGCCAGCTCCCCCGGGATGGGGTACGAGCAGTACTTC. Its translation is CASSPGMGYEQYF. The whole variable domain, remainder taken from reference TRBV18 and TRBJ2-7, is NAGVMQNPRHLVRRRGQEARLRCSPMKGHSHVYWYRQLPEEGLKFMVYLQKENIIDESGMPKERFSAEFPKEGPSILRIQQVVRGDSAAYFCASSPGMGYEQYFGPGTRLTVT.

The CDR3 protein is CASSVSGVNPYNEQFF. In nucleotides, the CDR3 is TGTGCCAGCAGTGTATCAGGGGTAAACCCTTACAATGAGCAGTTCTTC. The V and J genes are TRBV6-4 and TRBJ2-1; perhaps TRBD1 as D (6 bases). CDR3 size: 16 residues. V lost 4 bases and J lost 4, with 17 bases in between. Germline V gives CDR1 MRHNA, CDR2 SNTAGT.

Only a few counts were recorded for this clone. The chain joins TRBV2 to TRBJ2-3, with 10 bases matching TRBD2. CDR3 length equals 17 residues. The V segment lost 4 bases and the J segment 0 bases; nucleotides outside the gene matches: 7. CDR1 and CDR2 from the germline V gene are SNHLY and FYNNEI. CDR3 in DNA: TGTGCCAGCAGTGGAATCAGCGGGGGGGTAAGCACAGATACGCAGTATTTT. Translated: CASSGISGGVSTDTQYF.

This clone turned up a few times. This sequence joins TRBV18 and TRBJ2-5; 8 nucleotides line up with TRBD2. This CDR3 is 16 amino acids long. J was trimmed by 0 bases and V by 2 bases; bases with no gene match: 5. CDR1 is KGHSH and CDR2 is LQKENI in the germline V gene. CDR3 amino acids: CASSPIAGTYQETQYF. CDR3 DNA: TGTGCCAGCTCACCAATAGCGGGGACGTACCAAGAGACCCAGTACTTC.

The chain joins TRBV7-6 to TRBJ1-2, with D possibly being TRBD1 (5 bases). The ends were cut back, 6 bases at V and 6 bases at J, with 11 bases in the middle. Germline CDR1 and CDR2: SGHVS and FNYEAQ. The CDR3 length is 12 residues. The CDR3 bases are TGTGCCAGCAGTTCGGGGGGAGATGGCTACACCTTC. Translated, it gives CASSSGGDGYTF.

A few counts support this clone. The rearrangement uses TRBV2 and TRBJ2-5; 7 nucleotides align to TRBD1. The CDR3 runs to 14 residues. The V gene end was trimmed by 6 bases and the J gene end by 5 bases; junction bases not matched to a gene: 9. Per germline, CDR1 SNHLY and CDR2 FYNNEI. The CDR3 region is CASRRTGGDETQYF. The CDR3 DNA reads TGTGCCAGCAGAAGGACAGGAGGTGATGAGACCCAGTACTTC.

To note about this clone: At one end, the junction sequence differs from germline, possibly due to a read error. The J gene is TRBJ2-1, the V gene TRBV5-4; D unresolved. In germline, CDR1 is SGHNT, CDR2 YYREEE (reference sequence). The CDR3 is 14 amino acids. CDR3 loop: CASSLGRAYNEQFF. For the CDR3, the DNA is TGTGCCAGCAGTTTGGGTAGAGCCTACAATGAGCAGTTCTTC.